This T cell receptor beta chain was sequenced in a study of cytomegalovirus exposure and HLA in healthy donors. The study ran its PCR with 60 Vbeta and 13 Jbeta primers. Repertoires were generated with immunoSEQ multiplex PCR, while TCRdb's copy carries only in-frame clones and drops some. The sample contains fewer than 90,000 clones, about three quarters of which appear only once. The CDR3 loop spans 13 amino acids. V lost 7 bases and J 6 bases, leaving 12 bases between the germline ends. CDR1 is SNHLY and CDR2 is FYNNEI in the germline V gene. The chain combines TRBV2 with TRBJ2-2; possible D gene TRBD2, 5 bases. This sequence was found in a male donor in good health and CMV-seropositive. Material for sequencing was PBMCs. In DNA, the CDR3 is TGTGCCAGCAAGACGGTTAGCGCCGGGGAGCTGTTTTTT. Translating it yields CASKTVSAGELFF.